The T cell receptor beta chain under discussion was sequenced for a study of blood T cell repertoires in COVID-19. Study-level information: Italy, Spain and the United States were the sources of the convalescent and acute COVID-19 samples. In each case, the material was cDNA or gDNA derived from T cells, B-cell-depleted T cells, or PBMCs.

The CDR3 totals 13 residues. CDR1 and CDR2 (germline): DFQATT, SNEGSKA (reference sequence). J lost 5 bases, V lost 3 bases, and 5 bases had no gene match. Original analysis: How many nucleated cells were present was estimated from reference gene primer amplification. The repertoire was sequenced with immunoSEQ multiplex PCR; TCRdb's copy has only in-frame clones and lacks some. For V, J and clone size, that table is used; D and trimming come from the DNA. The sample carries 160,000 or so clones, about 80% recorded once. This rearrangement joins TRBV20-1 to TRBJ1-2; 8 bases map to TRBD1. The sequenced material came from peripheral blood. This clonotype originated in a woman of 80 years or more with acute or convalescent COVID-19. The CDR3 spells CSASPDRVYGYTF. The CDR3 nucleotides are TGCAGTGCTAGTCCGGACAGGGTGTATGGCTACACCTTC.